These 19 T cell receptor beta chains were all obtained from the same sample, sequenced in a study of T cells in Graves' hyperthyroidism and ophthalmopathy (dated by TCRdb to between 2018 and 2021). To prepare the library, multiplex PCR was applied. The reads were generated on an Illumina HiSeq 2000. The TCR beta CDR3 regions were amplified from RNA transcripts. A first-round RT-PCR of the TCR CDR3 used the HTBI primer set with the Qiagen OneStep RT-PCR kit. TCRdb reran the public reads through fastp at Q25 and MiXCR, keeping productive beta chains. Each entry merges the rows of one CDR3 protein and shows their most common DNA and genes. Present in this sample are fewer than 600,000 distinct CDR3 sequences, 14% of which were seen just once. The top ten constitute more than 11% of the sample. The sample comprised blood. These receptors were obtained from a woman in her thirties or forties with Graves' hyperthyroidism.

This clonotype was recorded a few times. The V and J genes are TRBV3-1 and TRBJ2-1; D remains unclear. The germline V gene encodes CDR1 LGHDT and CDR2 YNNKEL (reference sequence). The CDR3 is 14 amino acids. Trimming removed 4 bases at V and 5 bases at J, with 12 bases between. CDR3 nucleotide sequence: TGTGCCAGCAGCCCTCATCAAAGCAACAATGAGCAGTTCTTC. It is translated as CASSPHQSNNEQFF.

The chain couples TRBV11-2 to TRBJ2-3; 15 bases are a match to TRBD2. Germline trimming cut 4 bases from V and 0 bases from J; bases unmatched to any gene: 5. This CDR3 has 18 amino acids. From germline, CDR1 is SGHAT and CDR2 FQNNGV. The CDR3 sequence is CASSSGLAGGASTDTQYF. The DNA for the CDR3 is TGTGCCAGCAGCTCGGGACTAGCGGGAGGCGCTAGCACAGATACGCAGTATTTT.

This chain connects TRBV10-3 to TRBJ2-2, with TRBD1 matching 8 bases. Germline trimming cut 0 bases from V and 5 bases from J; bases unmatched to any gene: 5. Germline CDR1 reads ENHRY; CDR2 reads SYGVKD. The CDR3 consists of 16 residues. The CDR3 coding sequence is TGTGCCATCAGTGAGTCGATAAGACAGGGGACCGGGGAGCTGTTTTTT. Its protein is CAISESIRQGTGELFF.

This clonotype has at least ten counts. The rearrangement links TRBV18 to TRBJ2-7; 7 positions agree with TRBD1. The V gene's germline CDR1 is KGHSH and CDR2 LQKENI. The CDR3 loop spans 14 amino acids. With V trimmed by 3 bases and J by 7 bases, 9 bases remained unmatched. In DNA, the CDR3 is TGTGCCAGCTCACCCCGCTCAGGGGACAGTGAGCAGTACTTC. Amino acids: CASSPRSGDSEQYF.

This clonotype was seen repeatedly, ten times or more. This chain uses TRBV20-1 with TRBJ2-1; 10 bases map to TRBD2. Trimming removed 1 base from V and 5 bases from J; junction bases left unmatched: 8. CDR3 length: 16 residues. CDR1 is DFQATT and CDR2 is SNEGSKA in the germline V gene (reference sequence). CDR3 DNA: TGCAGTGCTAGAGCTCTCTCACTAGCGGGAAACAATGAGCAGTTCTTC. The encoded protein is CSARALSLAGNNEQFF.

The chain recombines TRBV6-1 with TRBJ2-3; D is possibly TRBD2 (6 bases). Germline CDR1 reads MNHNS; CDR2 reads SASEGT. The CDR3 is 16 amino acids. Deletions cut 5 bases from V and 1 base from J, with 16 bases between. CDR3 DNA: TGTGCCAGCAGTTATGGAAATAGCGGAGGCACAGATACGCAGTATTTT. Translating gives CASSYGNSGGTDTQYF.

As to this clonotype: Sequence at one end of the junction differs from germline and may be a read error. The chain carries TRBV5-1 and TRBJ2-7; 11 nucleotides line up with TRBD1. CDR3 length: 18 amino acids. Looked up from germline, CDR1 is SGHRS and CDR2 is YFSETQ. The CDR3 sequence is CASGTGGLDWSSGYEQYF. CDR3 nucleotides: TGTGCCAGTGGGACAGGGGGTCTTGATTGGAGTAGCGGCTACGAGCAGTACTTC.

The chain employs TRBV27 and TRBJ1-4; 9 bases match TRBD1. Looked up from germline, CDR1 is MNHEY and CDR2 is SMNVEV (reference sequence). This CDR3 is built from 15 residues. With V trimmed by 5 bases and J by 5 bases, 6 bases remained unmatched. CDR3 loop: CASSRGQGINEKLFF. The CDR3 nucleotides are TGTGCCAGCAGTCGGGGACAGGGAATAAATGAAAAACTGTTTTTT.

This clonotype was detected many times. The rearrangement joins TRBV12-3 or TRBV12-4 to TRBJ2-5; 7 nucleotides match TRBD1. The length of the CDR3 is 16 residues. Unmatched junction bases numbered 6, after V lost 2 bases and J lost 0 bases. As DNA, the CDR3 is TGTGCCAGCAGTTTAAAACAGGGGATGTACCAAGAGACCCAGTACTTC. Translating it yields CASSLKQGMYQETQYF.

This clonotype was seen at least ten times. A junction end diverges from the germline sequence, so it may reflect a read error. The rearrangement joins TRBV5-1 to TRBJ2-1; maybe TRBD1 (5 bases). The germline V gene encodes CDR1 SGHRS and CDR2 YFSETQ. There are 13 residues in the CDR3. The CDR3 loop reads CASSLGVYNEQFF. The CDR3 DNA is TGTGCCAGCAGTTTAGGGGTATACAATGAGCAGTTCTTC.

The chain employs TRBV5-1 and TRBJ1-3; 7 positions match TRBD1. The V gene end was trimmed by 4 bases and the J gene end by 2 bases; junction bases not matched to a gene: 6. Per the germline V gene, CDR1 is SGHRS and CDR2 is YFSETQ. The CDR3 covers 15 residues. CDR3 bases: TGCGCCAGCAGCATTGGGACAGAAACTGGAAACACCATATATTTT. Its protein is CASSIGTETGNTIYF.

There are many counts of this clonotype. The chain is built from TRBV10-2 and TRBJ2-7, with a tentative D call TRBD2 (6 bases). The CDR3 runs to 17 residues. Germline values: CDR1 WSHSY, CDR2 SAAADI. Trimming took off 3 bases at V and 3 bases at J, with 21 bases between the two ends. As DNA, the CDR3 is TGCGCCAGCAGTGAATTTGGTGTGGCTAGCGCCGACTACGAGCAGTACTTC. Protein: CASSEFGVASADYEQYF.

This clonotype was seen many times. The chain is built from TRBV28 and TRBJ1-6; 10 bases fit TRBD1. The CDR3 has 16 amino acids. The germline V gene has CDR1 MDHEN and CDR2 SYDVKM. V lost 5 bases and J lost 7; bases outside the gene matches: 8. The CDR3 spells CASSPPSGQGNSPLHF. The CDR3 DNA reads TGTGCCAGCAGTCCCCCCTCGGGACAGGGGAATTCACCCCTCCACTTT.

This clonotype was counted at least ten times. The rearrangement links TRBV6-1 to TRBJ2-1; 10 positions match TRBD2. There are 16 residues in the CDR3. With 2 bases clipped from V and 2 bases from J, the junction kept 3 bases outside the gene matches. The germline V gene has CDR1 MNHNS and CDR2 SASEGT. In DNA, the CDR3 is TGTGCCAGCAGTGAAAACCTAGCGGGAGCCTACAATGAGCAGTTCTTC. It codes for CASSENLAGAYNEQFF.

This clonotype has a count of ten or more. CDR3 in amino acids: CASSYSRLAGSTDTQYF. The CDR3 coding sequence is TGTGCCAGCAGTTATTCCAGACTAGCGGGAAGCACAGATACGCAGTATTTT. The J gene is TRBJ2-3, the V gene TRBV6-2 or TRBV6-3, with TRBD2 matching over 11 bases. Trimming at V came to 3 bases and at J to 0 bases, leaving 5 bases not matched to a gene. Germline V gene sequence: CDR1 MNHEY, CDR2 SVGEGT. CDR3 length: 17 amino acids.

This clonotype was picked up one time. One base away lies a much larger clone, so this may be a sequencing read error. This CDR3 is missing its conserved last phenylalanine or tryptophan, likely due to a read error. The CDR3 region is CASSESPVTVNTEAFL. The CDR3 nucleotides read TGTGCCAGCAGTGAGTCCCCTGTGACGGTGAACACTGAAGCTTTCTTG. The gene calls are TRBV6-1 and TRBJ1-1, with unresolved D. The CDR3 extends over 16 amino acids. V was shortened by 3 bases and J by 0 bases, with 14 bases between the two germline ends. In germline, CDR1 is MNHNS, CDR2 SASEGT.

This clonotype appeared a few times. The genes are TRBV7-2 and TRBJ2-2; no definite D call. The V gene lost 5 bases and the J gene lost 6 bases, with 10 bases spanning the gap. CDR3 length: 13 amino acids. Germline values: CDR1 SGHTA, CDR2 FQGNSA. The CDR3 is CASSPRLSGELFF. The CDR3 DNA is TGTGCCAGCAGCCCCCGACTCTCCGGGGAGCTGTTTTTT.

A few counts support this clonotype. This chain joins TRBV11-1 and TRBJ2-3; possibly TRBD1 for D (5 bases). Trimming shortened V by 5 bases and J by 0 bases, and 9 bases separated the two germline ends. This CDR3 has 14 residues. The germline V gene encodes CDR1 SGHAT and CDR2 FQDESV (reference sequence). This CDR3 is CASSLRQSTDTQYF. The CDR3 nucleotides read TGTGCCAGCAGCCTAAGACAGAGCACAGATACGCAGTATTTT.

This clonotype occurred a few times. The conserved final phenylalanine or tryptophan is absent from the CDR3, which likely points to a read error. The rearrangement joins TRBV7-2 to TRBJ1-1, with D perhaps TRBD1 (5 bases). This CDR3 comprises 14 residues. Germline V gene data show CDR1 as SGHTA and CDR2 as FQGNSA. Deletions cut 5 bases from V and 1 base from J, with 11 bases between. The CDR3 nucleotides read TGTGCCAGCAGCCCGGGACGGGCGAACACTGAAGCTTTCCTT. Amino acid sequence: CASSPGRANTEAFL.